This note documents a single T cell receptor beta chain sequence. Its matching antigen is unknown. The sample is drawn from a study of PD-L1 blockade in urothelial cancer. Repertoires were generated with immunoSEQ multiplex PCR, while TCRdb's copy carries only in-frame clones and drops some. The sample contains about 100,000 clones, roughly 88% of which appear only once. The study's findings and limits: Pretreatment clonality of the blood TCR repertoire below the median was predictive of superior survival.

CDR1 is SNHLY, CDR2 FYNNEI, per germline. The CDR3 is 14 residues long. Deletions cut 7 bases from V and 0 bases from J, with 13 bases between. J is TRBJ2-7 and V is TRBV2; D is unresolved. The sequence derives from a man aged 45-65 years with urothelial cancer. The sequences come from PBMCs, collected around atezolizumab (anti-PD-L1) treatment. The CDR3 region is CASNLDSSSYEQYF. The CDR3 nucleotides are TGTGCCAGCAATCTCGACTCGAGCTCCTACGAGCAGTACTTC.